This T cell receptor beta chain was identified in a study of early T cells in non-severe SARS-CoV-2 infection. Study overall: Unpaired chains resulted from sequencing bulk RNA of unsorted whole blood. Whole-study results and caveats: VDJdb matching skewed toward anti-spike CD8 responses, missing private and CD4 specificities.

Germline V gives CDR1 SGHRS, CDR2 YFSETQ. The CDR3 length is 13 residues. V dropped 5 bases and J dropped 3; count of bases not matched to a gene: 5. Individual cDNA molecules were tagged with unique molecular identifiers, the study reported. TCRdb reprocessed the 5' RACE reads via MiXCR and lists one record per CDR3 protein. Among about 130,000 distinct CDR3 sequences listed, under 15% were seen once. As regards this clonotype: Its target is not known.

The TCR was taken from an adult who was a healthcare worker with PCR-confirmed SARS-CoV-2 infection or an uninfected control (not recorded which). The sequenced sample was whole blood. The chain uses TRBV5-1 and TRBJ2-7; 7 bases line up with TRBD1. CDR3 residues: CASRGTADYEQYF. For the CDR3, the DNA is TGCGCCAGCAGGGGGACAGCCGACTACGAGCAGTACTTC. Full variable domain (remainder filled in from reference TRBV5-1 and TRBJ2-7): KAGVTQTPRYLIKTRGQQVTLSCSPISGHRSVSWYQQTPGQGLQFLFEYFSETQRNKGNFPGRFSGRQFSNSRSEMNVSTLELGDSALYLCASRGTADYEQYFGPGTRLTVT.